Presented here are 8 T cell receptor beta chains from one specimen sequenced in a study of cytomegalovirus exposure and HLA in healthy donors. Method: immunoSEQ multiplex PCR; TCRdb's copy keeps in-frame clones and lacks some. The sample lists more than 65,000 clones; 90% to 97% were seen once. The sequencing sample was made of PBMCs. These receptors came from a woman between 18 and 30 years old in good health and CMV-seronegative.

J is TRBJ1-4 and V is TRBV28; possibly TRBD1 for D (5 bases). The germline gives CDR1 MDHEN, CDR2 SYDVKM. Trimming removed 1 base at V and 5 bases at J, with 11 bases between. CDR3 length: 15 amino acids. CDR3 sequence (DNA): TGTGCCAGCAGTTTATCTGGGGGAGGGAATGAAAAACTGTTTTTT. It is translated as CASSLSGGGNEKLFF.

The CDR3 sequence is CASSTDKTLAGLTDTQYF. The CDR3 DNA follows: TGTGCCAGCAGCACGGATAAAACCCTAGCGGGGCTTACAGATACGCAGTATTTT. The genes are TRBV21-1 and TRBJ2-3; the table assigns TRBD2, which was not confirmed against the DNA. TRBV21-1 is labeled a pseudogene. This CDR3 is built from 18 residues.

The chain joins TRBV15 to TRBJ1-1; possible D gene TRBD1, 5 bases. Trimming cost V 10 bases and J 1 base, with 13 bases left between them. The CDR3 runs to 13 residues. Germline V lookup: CDR1 LNHNV, CDR2 YYDKDF (reference sequence). The CDR3: CASRTLSNTEAFF. CDR3 coding DNA: TGTGCCAGTAGGACACTTTCGAACACTGAAGCTTTCTTT.

This chain joins TRBV14 and TRBJ2-3; 7 nucleotides match TRBD1. Germline V gene lookup returns CDR1 SGHDN and CDR2 FVKESK. The V and J ends lost 5 bases and 6 bases, in that order; junction bases with no gene match: 11. This CDR3 is built from 15 residues. This chain's CDR3 is CASSETGNTWDTQYF. CDR3 nucleotide sequence: TGTGCCAGCAGCGAGACAGGGAACACGTGGGATACGCAGTATTTT.

This clone is a singleton in its sample. The V gene is TRBV19, the J gene TRBJ1-5; no definite D call. V was clipped by 4 bases and J by 2 bases, with 15 bases between them. CDR3 length equals 16 residues. Germline values: CDR1 LNHDA, CDR2 SQIVND (reference sequence). The CDR3 DNA follows: TGTGCCAGTAGTACCCTATGGCGGGTTGGCAATCAGCCCCAGCATTTT. This sequence encodes CASSTLWRVGNQPQHF.

The V and J genes are TRBV7-6 and TRBJ2-5; D gene ambiguous. This CDR3 spans 14 amino acids. V was trimmed by 4 bases and J by 2 bases, leaving 11 bases between them. The germline V gene encodes CDR1 SGHVS and CDR2 FNYEAQ. CDR3 residues: CASSSDTSQETQYF. CDR3 nucleotides: TGTGCCAGCAGCTCCGACACGAGTCAAGAGACCCAGTACTTC.

This chain links TRBV5-1 with TRBJ2-3; no clear D gene. This CDR3 has 15 amino acids. V was clipped by 0 bases and J by 1 base, with 9 bases between them. Germline loops: CDR1 SGHRS, CDR2 YFSETQ. The CDR3 region is CASSLAAAGTDTQYF. The DNA of the CDR3 is TGCGCCAGCAGCTTGGCCGCGGCAGGCACAGATACGCAGTATTTT.

The V and J genes are TRBV11-2 and TRBJ1-1, with a possible D match to TRBD1 (5 bases). The CDR3 loop spans 15 amino acids. The V gene lost 3 bases and the J gene lost 5 bases, with 16 bases spanning the gap. Germline assignment: CDR1 SGHAT and CDR2 FQNNGV. CDR3 DNA: TGTGCCAGCAGCTTCGTATTTGGGGGAGGAACTGAAGCTTTCTTT. It translates to CASSFVFGGGTEAFF. The full variable domain, rest sourced from reference TRBV11-2 and TRBJ1-1, is EAGVAQSPRYKIIEKRQSVAFWCNPISGHATLYWYQQILGQGPKLLIQFQNNGVVDDSQLPKDRFSAERLKGVDSTLKIQPAKLEDSAVYLCASSFVFGGGTEAFFGQGTRLTVV.